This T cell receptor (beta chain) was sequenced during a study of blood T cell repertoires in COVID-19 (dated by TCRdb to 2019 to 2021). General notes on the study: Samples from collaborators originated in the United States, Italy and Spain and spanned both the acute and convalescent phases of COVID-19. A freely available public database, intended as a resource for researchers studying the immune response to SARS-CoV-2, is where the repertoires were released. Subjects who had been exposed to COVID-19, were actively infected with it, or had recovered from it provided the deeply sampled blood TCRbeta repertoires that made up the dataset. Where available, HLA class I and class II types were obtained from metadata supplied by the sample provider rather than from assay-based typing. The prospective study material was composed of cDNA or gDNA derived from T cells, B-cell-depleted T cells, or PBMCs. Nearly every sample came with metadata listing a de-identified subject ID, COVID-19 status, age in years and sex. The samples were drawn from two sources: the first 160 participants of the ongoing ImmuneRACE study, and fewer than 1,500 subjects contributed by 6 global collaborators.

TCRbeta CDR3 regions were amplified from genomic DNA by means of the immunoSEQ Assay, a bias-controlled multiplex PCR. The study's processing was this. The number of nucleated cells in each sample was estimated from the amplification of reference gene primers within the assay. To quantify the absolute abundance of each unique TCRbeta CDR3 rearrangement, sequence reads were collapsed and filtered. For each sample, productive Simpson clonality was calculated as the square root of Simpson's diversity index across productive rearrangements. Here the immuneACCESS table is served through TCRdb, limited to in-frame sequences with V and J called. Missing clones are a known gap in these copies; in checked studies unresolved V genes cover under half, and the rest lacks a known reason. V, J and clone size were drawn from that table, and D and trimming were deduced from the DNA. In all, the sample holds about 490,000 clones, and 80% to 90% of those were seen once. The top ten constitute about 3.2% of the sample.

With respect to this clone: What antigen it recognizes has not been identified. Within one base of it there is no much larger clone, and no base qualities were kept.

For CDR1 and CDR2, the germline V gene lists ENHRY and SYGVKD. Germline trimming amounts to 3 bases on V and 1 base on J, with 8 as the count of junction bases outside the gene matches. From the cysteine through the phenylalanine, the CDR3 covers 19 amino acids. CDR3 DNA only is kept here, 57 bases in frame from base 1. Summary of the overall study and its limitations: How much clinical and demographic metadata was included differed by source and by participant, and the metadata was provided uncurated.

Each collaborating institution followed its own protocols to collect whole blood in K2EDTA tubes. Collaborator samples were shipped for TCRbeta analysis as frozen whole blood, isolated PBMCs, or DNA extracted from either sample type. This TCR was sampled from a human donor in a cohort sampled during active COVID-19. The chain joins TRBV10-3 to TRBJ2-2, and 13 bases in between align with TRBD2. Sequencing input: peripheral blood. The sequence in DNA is TGTGCCATCAGTGAAAGCGGACTAGCGGGAGTATGGAACACCGGGGAGCTGTTTTTT. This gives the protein CAISESGLAGVWNTGELFF.